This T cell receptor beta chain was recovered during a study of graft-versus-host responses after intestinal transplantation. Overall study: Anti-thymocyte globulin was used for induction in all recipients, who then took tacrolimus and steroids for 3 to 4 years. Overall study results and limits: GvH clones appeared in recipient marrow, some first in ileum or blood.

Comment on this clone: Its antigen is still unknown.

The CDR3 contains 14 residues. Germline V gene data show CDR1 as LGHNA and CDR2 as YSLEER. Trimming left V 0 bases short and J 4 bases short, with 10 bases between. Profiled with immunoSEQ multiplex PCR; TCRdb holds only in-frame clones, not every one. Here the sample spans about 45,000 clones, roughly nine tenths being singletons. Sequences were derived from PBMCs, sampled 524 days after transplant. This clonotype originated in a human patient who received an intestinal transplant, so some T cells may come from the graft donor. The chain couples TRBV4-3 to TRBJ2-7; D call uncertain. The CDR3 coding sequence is TGCGCCAGCAGCCAAGACAGTCGGTCTTACGAGCAGTACTTC. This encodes CASSQDSRSYEQYF.